The 18 T cell receptor beta chains reported below all come from one sample, sequenced in a study of T cell clonotyping in hematopoietic cell transplantation. TCRdb's copy holds only in-frame clones and misses some; the assay was immunoSEQ multiplex PCR. The data contain 13,000 to 15,000 clones, 62% of them singletons. Sequencing input: PBMCs. These receptor sequences come from a human donor who either received an allogeneic hematopoietic cell transplant for a myeloid malignancy or was a related donor (not recorded which). Some clones in this sample may be carry-over from other donors' samples.

This clone was seen a handful of times. V gene TRBV6-5 combines with J gene TRBJ1-1; D gene uncertain. Germline loops: CDR1 MNHEY, CDR2 SVGAGI. This CDR3 contains 14 residues. V lost 4 bases, J lost 4 bases, and 13 bases lay in between. The CDR3 loop is CASSFNDLSTEAFF. CDR3 nucleotides: TGTGCCAGCAGTTTCAACGATCTCAGCACTGAAGCTTTCTTT.

This clone has only a few counts. The CDR3 is CASSQGAEGRNGYTF. Here the CDR3 DNA reads TGCGCCAGCAGCCAAGGGGCCGAGGGGAGGAATGGCTACACCTTC. The chain combines TRBV4-3 with TRBJ1-2, with a weak D call TRBD1 (5 bases). V lost 1 base and J 6 bases, leaving 15 bases between the germline ends. The CDR3 length is 15 residues. Germline CDR1 is LGHNA and CDR2 is YSLEER.

The chain employs TRBV4-2 and TRBJ2-1, with 10 bases identical to TRBD2. Trimming cost V 0 bases and J 5 bases; bases outside gene matches: 4. This CDR3 is built from 16 residues. In germline, CDR1 is LGHNA, CDR2 YNFKEQ. CDR3 sequence reads: CASSQESGRGHNEQFF. Here the CDR3 DNA reads TGTGCCAGCAGCCAAGAGAGCGGGAGGGGCCACAATGAGCAGTTCTTC.

This clone was seen a single time. The chain is built from TRBV5-6 and TRBJ2-7; D gene ambiguous. V lost 4 bases and J lost 0, with 8 bases in between. This CDR3 has 13 amino acids. CDR1 is SGHDT, CDR2 YYEEEE, per germline. The CDR3 DNA follows: TGTGCCAGCAGCCGTGAATACTCCTACGAGCAGTACTTC. Translation gives CASSREYSYEQYF.

This clone was found a few times. The chain links TRBV6-5 to TRBJ2-1, with TRBD2 identical over 7 bases. Germline V gene data show CDR1 as MNHEY and CDR2 as SVGAGI. Unmatched junction bases numbered 4, after V lost 2 bases and J lost 6 bases. This CDR3 is built from 14 residues. CDR3 region: CASSYQRLANEQFF. Written as DNA, the CDR3 is TGTGCCAGCAGTTACCAGCGACTAGCCAATGAGCAGTTCTTC.

This chain links TRBV5-6 with TRBJ1-5; possible D gene TRBD1, 6 bases. CDR1 and CDR2 (germline): SGHDT, YYEEEE. This CDR3 is 14 amino acids long. The germline V and J ends were trimmed by 3 bases and 4 bases, with 11 bases remaining between them. CDR3 sequence (DNA): TGTGCCAGCAGCTCGTGGACAGTTAATCAGCCCCAGCATTTT. This encodes CASSSWTVNQPQHF.

This clone is medium-sized (0.01 to 0.1%) within its sample. This CDR3 is also generated by other DNA sequences in the sample. The chain has TRBV6-5 and TRBJ1-5, with 8 bases aligning to TRBD1. The trim removed 0 bases at V and 4 bases at J, leaving 2 bases unmatched. Germline CDR1 MNHEY, CDR2 SVGAGI. The CDR3 has 15 amino acids. As DNA, the CDR3 is TGTGCCAGCAGTTACTCAGGACAGGGAAATCAGCCCCAGCATTTT. Translation: CASSYSGQGNQPQHF.

This chain connects TRBV29-1 to TRBJ1-2, with D perhaps TRBD1 (5 bases). The germline V gene has CDR1 SQVTM and CDR2 ANQGSEA. V dropped 4 bases and J dropped 8 bases, with 14 bases sitting between them. This CDR3 contains 12 residues. CDR3 sequence (DNA): TGCAGCGTTGTACAGGCGGGAAGGGGCTACACCTTC. This gives the protein CSVVQAGRGYTF.

This chain links TRBV5-4 with TRBJ2-3; D remains ambiguous. The ends were cut back, 3 bases at V and 4 bases at J, with 15 bases in the middle. The CDR3 is 15 residues long. In germline, CDR1 is SGHNT, CDR2 YYREEE (reference sequence). The CDR3 region is CASSSETENPDTQYF. CDR3 sequence (DNA): TGTGCCAGCAGCTCAGAGACTGAGAACCCAGATACGCAGTATTTT.

This clone was detected only a few times. The rearrangement joins TRBV6-1 to TRBJ1-2; D gene ambiguous. CDR3 length equals 11 residues. Between the trimmed V and J ends, which lost 6 bases and 2 bases, there was a span of 4 bases. Per the germline V gene, CDR1 is MNHNS and CDR2 is SASEGT. CDR3 DNA sequence: TGTGCCAGCAGCGAGAACTATGGCTACACCTTC. Protein product: CASSENYGYTF.

V usage is TRBV2 and J usage is TRBJ2-1; D possibly uses TRBD1 or TRBD2 (6 bases each). V shed 1 base and J shed 8 bases, with 9 bases lying between them. Germline V lookup: CDR1 SNHLY, CDR2 FYNNEI. CDR3 size: 13 residues. This CDR3 is CASSEVEGDEQFF. As DNA, the CDR3 is TGTGCCAGCAGTGAAGTGGAGGGGGATGAGCAGTTCTTC.

The chain combines TRBV29-1 with TRBJ1-1; the match to TRBD1 covers 8 bases. The CDR3 has 12 residues. The V and J ends lost 7 bases and 3 bases, in that order; junction bases with no gene match: 4. CDR1 and CDR2 from the germline V gene are SQVTM and ANQGSEA. CDR3 DNA sequence: TGCAGCGGTGGGACAGGAGACACTGAAGCTTTCTTT. Translated: CSGGTGDTEAFF.

The CDR3, as DNA: TGTGCCAGCAGTTTAGGGAATCAGCCCCAGCATTTT. This encodes CASSLGNQPQHF. The genes are TRBV28 and TRBJ1-5, with no clear D. V was shortened by 2 bases and J by 4 bases, with 3 bases between the two germline ends. Germline V CDR1 and CDR2: MDHEN, SYDVKM. The CDR3 sequence is 12 residues long.

This chain joins TRBV30 and TRBJ1-2; the D gene is possibly TRBD1 (6 bases). The germline V gene encodes CDR1 GTSNPN and CDR2 SVGIG (reference sequence). The CDR3 is 13 residues long. V lost 3 bases and J 4 bases, leaving 12 bases between the germline ends. DNA of the CDR3: TGTGCCTGGAGAGAACAGGGAATCTATGGCTACACCTTC. Its translation: CAWREQGIYGYTF.

V usage is TRBV4-1 and J usage is TRBJ1-5; no definite D call. This CDR3 comprises 14 residues. Per the germline V gene, CDR1 is MGHRA and CDR2 is YSYEKL. Deletions cut 5 bases from V and 5 bases from J, with 13 bases between. CDR3 nucleotides: TGCGCCAGCAGCTTCCGTGAAGGCTATCAGCCCCAGCATTTT. Its translation: CASSFREGYQPQHF.

The genes are TRBV4-2 and TRBJ1-2; no definite D call. The germline gives CDR1 LGHNA, CDR2 YNFKEQ. Trimming cost V 0 bases and J 2 bases, with 4 bases left between them. The CDR3 contains 13 residues. The CDR3 protein is CASSQEVNYGYTF. CDR3 bases: TGTGCCAGCAGCCAAGAGGTGAACTATGGCTACACCTTC.

The chain employs TRBV6-5 and TRBJ1-1; D is uncertain. The V gene lost 6 bases and the J gene lost 3 bases, with 14 bases spanning the gap. CDR3 size: 14 residues. The V gene's germline CDR1 is MNHEY and CDR2 SVGAGI. This CDR3 reads CASSYGVAYTEAFF. Here the CDR3 DNA reads TGTGCCAGCAGCTACGGGGTCGCTTACACTGAAGCTTTCTTT.

The V call is TRBV30, the J call TRBJ2-5; 12 nucleotides match TRBD2. Germline trimming cut 2 bases from V and 4 bases from J; bases unmatched to any gene: 2. The CDR3 is made up of 14 amino acids. Looked up from germline, CDR1 is GTSNPN and CDR2 is SVGIG (reference sequence). The CDR3 is CAWSLAGGPETQYF. CDR3 bases: TGTGCCTGGAGTCTAGCGGGGGGGCCAGAGACCCAGTACTTC.